This is a list of T cell receptor beta chains from one sample in a study of T cell responses to AZD1222 COVID-19 vaccine. Some clones are missing from TCRdb's copy, which holds only in-frame ones; the method was immunoSEQ multiplex PCR. The table shows around 150,000 clones, with 94% occurring only once. The material was peripheral blood, obtained on day 0 of AZD1222 vaccination. The receptor source for this set is an adult in good health. CDR3s include the opening cysteine and the closing phenylalanine or tryptophan. Expanded clones get a size class; other rows say once, few or many, or leave the size out.

j_gene: TRBJ1-3; abundance: NA; v_gene: TRBV30; CDR3aa: CAWSTLTEPSGNTIYF
j_gene: TRBJ1-5; abundance: NA; v_gene: TRBV28; CDR3aa: CASILGGSPQPQHF
j_gene: TRBJ1-4; abundance: NA; v_gene: TRBV5-6; CDR3aa: CASSLGPLGVELFF
j_gene: TRBJ2-3; abundance: NA; v_gene: TRBV29-1; CDR3aa: CSALRYGDTQYF
j_gene: TRBJ1-6; abundance: NA; v_gene: TRBV7-9; CDR3aa: CASSLEQGALNSPLHF
j_gene: TRBJ1-4; abundance: NA; v_gene: TRBV28; CDR3aa: CASRGLGQGVEKLFF
j_gene: TRBJ2-2; abundance: NA; v_gene: TRBV27; CDR3aa: CASSSPSQGAGELFF
j_gene: TRBJ1-1; abundance: NA; v_gene: TRBV14; CDR3aa: CASSQDHSTEAFF
j_gene: TRBJ1-2; abundance: NA; v_gene: TRBV5-8; CDR3aa: CASSLVPGGGKGYTF
j_gene: TRBJ2-6; abundance: NA; v_gene: TRBV19; CDR3aa: CASRDRDLPGANVLTF
j_gene: TRBJ2-5; abundance: NA; v_gene: TRBV13; CDR3aa: CASSSGQGLGETQYF
j_gene: TRBJ2-1; abundance: NA; v_gene: TRBV3-1/TRBV3-2; CDR3aa: CASSQVIRLAGDNEQFF
j_gene: TRBJ2-3; abundance: few; v_gene: TRBV6-5; CDR3aa: CASSYSGLGTDTQYF
j_gene: TRBJ2-5; abundance: NA; v_gene: TRBV5-1; CDR3aa: CASSLGRRETQYF
j_gene: TRBJ2-5; abundance: NA; v_gene: TRBV6-5; CDR3aa: CASRTTTLYQETQYF
j_gene: TRBJ2-3; abundance: NA; v_gene: TRBV2; CDR3aa: CAISRDREKYTQYF
j_gene: TRBJ1-5; abundance: once; v_gene: TRBV19; CDR3aa: CASNSGGDQPQHF
j_gene: TRBJ1-6; abundance: NA; v_gene: TRBV5-1; CDR3aa: CASSLVAGPESPLHF
j_gene: TRBJ1-2; abundance: few; v_gene: TRBV3-1/TRBV3-2; CDR3aa: CASSQDRGQGSSGYTF
j_gene: TRBJ1-2; abundance: NA; v_gene: TRBV19; CDR3aa: CASSIGLRGAFGYTF
j_gene: TRBJ1-5; abundance: NA; v_gene: TRBV19; CDR3aa: CASSRFEGENQPQHF
j_gene: TRBJ1-1; abundance: NA; v_gene: TRBV2; CDR3aa: CASSVRGGGITEAFF
j_gene: TRBJ1-6; abundance: NA; v_gene: TRBV7-2; CDR3aa: CASSLDSARLSPLHF
j_gene: TRBJ1-3; abundance: NA; v_gene: TRBV27; CDR3aa: CASSLNGEQGNTIYF
j_gene: TRBJ1-6; abundance: NA; v_gene: TRBV18; CDR3aa: CASSDRDNSPLHF
j_gene: TRBJ2-1; abundance: NA; v_gene: TRBV2; CDR3aa: CASTSYRGRTHNEQFF
j_gene: TRBJ2-1; abundance: NA; v_gene: TRBV5-1; CDR3aa: CASSWDSTSSYNEQFF
j_gene: TRBJ2-3; abundance: NA; v_gene: TRBV5-1; CDR3aa: CASSLGTGDTQYF
j_gene: TRBJ1-1; abundance: NA; v_gene: TRBV7-9; CDR3aa: CASSLASMNTEAFF
j_gene: TRBJ2-5; abundance: NA; v_gene: TRBV4-3; CDR3aa: CASSQGTGGETQYF
j_gene: TRBJ2-5; abundance: NA; v_gene: TRBV10-1; CDR3aa: CASSPGTGDTETQYF
j_gene: TRBJ1-5; abundance: NA; v_gene: TRBV30; CDR3aa: CAWSVQGQGWQPQHF
j_gene: TRBJ2-3; abundance: NA; v_gene: TRBV30; CDR3aa: CAWSGSSVGSTDTQYF
j_gene: TRBJ2-1; abundance: NA; v_gene: TRBV18; CDR3aa: CASSPMALPAYNEQFF
j_gene: TRBJ1-2; abundance: once; v_gene: TRBV9; CDR3aa: CASSLDTNYGYTF
j_gene: TRBJ2-5; abundance: NA; v_gene: TRBV11-2; CDR3aa: CASSLGSLAGGARETQYF
j_gene: TRBJ1-5; abundance: NA; v_gene: TRBV5-1; CDR3aa: CASSLGVQRRGNQPQHF
j_gene: TRBJ2-1; abundance: NA; v_gene: TRBV5-6; CDR3aa: CASRLQGTDEQFF
j_gene: TRBJ1-1; abundance: NA; v_gene: TRBV28; CDR3aa: CASTWGTEAFF
j_gene: TRBJ1-5; abundance: NA; v_gene: TRBV12-3/TRBV12-4; CDR3aa: CASQGGQPQHF
j_gene: TRBJ1-2; abundance: NA; v_gene: TRBV28; CDR3aa: CASSLPTTGSYGYTF
j_gene: TRBJ1-3; abundance: NA; v_gene: TRBV27; CDR3aa: CASSLRGPGAGNTIYF
j_gene: TRBJ1-3; abundance: NA; v_gene: TRBV4-1; CDR3aa: CASSGDRSSGNTIYF
j_gene: TRBJ1-4; abundance: NA; v_gene: TRBV19; CDR3aa: CASSSTGMVATNEKLFF
j_gene: TRBJ1-3; abundance: NA; v_gene: TRBV9; CDR3aa: CASSPHTGPGNTIYF
j_gene: TRBJ1-5; abundance: NA; v_gene: TRBV2; CDR3aa: CASRYRASGNQPQHF
j_gene: TRBJ1-2; abundance: once; v_gene: TRBV28; CDR3aa: CASSGADRQGYTF